The T cell receptor beta chain under discussion was sequenced for a study of neoadjuvant nivolumab and ipilimumab in lung cancer. Assay used: immunoSEQ multiplex PCR; TCRdb lists only in-frame clones, some missing. The data show tens of thousands of clones, with more than 90% seen just once and approximately 2.2% held by the top ten. The junction had 8 bases not matched to a gene; V was cut back by 2 bases and J by 1 base. Germline V gene data show CDR1 as SGHTA and CDR2 as FQGNSA. The CDR3 extends over 16 amino acids. The sample in question was peripheral blood, obtained after neoadjuvant nivolumab, alone or with ipilimumab, at or shortly before surgery. V usage is TRBV7-2 and J usage is TRBJ2-7; 7 bases map to TRBD2. The sequence derives from an adult with non-small cell lung cancer. The CDR3: CASSLRRASGSYEQYF. CDR3 nucleotides: TGTGCCAGCAGCTTAAGGAGGGCTAGCGGTTCCTACGAGCAGTACTTC.